These 5 T cell receptor beta chains came from one sample sequenced in a study of control samples from healthy donors and cancer patients. Only in-frame clones appear in the TCRdb table, and some are missing; sequencing was by immunoSEQ multiplex PCR. The sample shows approximately 120,000 clones, more than 85% of them seen only once. The specimen was blood. Receptors were obtained from a man between 18 and 35 years old in good health.

V is TRBV6-1 and J is TRBJ1-5; D gene unclear. The CDR3 runs to 15 residues. V lost 0 bases and J lost 4, with 10 bases in between. Germline V gene lookup returns CDR1 MNHNS and CDR2 SASEGT. For the CDR3, the DNA is TGTGCCAGCAGTGAAGCGCTTCCGGGTAATCAGCCCCAGCATTTT. Its translation: CASSEALPGNQPQHF.

This chain connects TRBV6-5 to TRBJ2-2, with D possibly being TRBD1 (5 bases). The CDR3 runs 15 residues. The ends were cut back, 2 bases at V and 5 bases at J, with 12 bases in the middle. CDR1 and CDR2 (germline): MNHEY, SVGAGI. DNA for the CDR3: TGTGCCAGCAGTTACGCGCAGGGCCCGACCGGGGAGCTGTTTTTT. Encoded protein: CASSYAQGPTGELFF.

This rearrangement joins TRBV4-1 to TRBJ2-3; 8 positions agree with TRBD2. The germline V gene encodes CDR1 MGHRA and CDR2 YSYEKL. Unmatched junction bases numbered 5, after V lost 0 bases and J lost 3 bases. CDR3 length: 16 residues. As DNA, the CDR3 is TGCGCCAGCAGCCAAGAATGGACTAGCATTACAGATACGCAGTATTTT. Protein: CASSQEWTSITDTQYF.

This sequence joins TRBV19 and TRBJ1-5; maybe TRBD1 (5 bases). Trimming took off 8 bases at V and 1 base at J, with 15 bases between the two ends. The CDR3 extends over 15 amino acids. The germline V gene encodes CDR1 LNHDA and CDR2 SQIVND (reference sequence). The CDR3 sequence is CASGPMGHSNQPQHF. Written as DNA, the CDR3 is TGTGCCAGTGGCCCGATGGGGCACAGCAATCAGCCCCAGCATTTT.

The rearrangement joins TRBV4-1 to TRBJ1-2, with D hard to call. The V and J ends lost 4 bases and 5 bases respectively, with 11 bases between them. Germline V gene data show CDR1 as MGHRA and CDR2 as YSYEKL. The CDR3 contains 13 residues. The CDR3 protein is CASSPIRRYGYTF. Here the CDR3 DNA reads TGCGCCAGCAGCCCGATACGTCGATATGGCTACACCTTC.